These 13 T cell receptor delta chains were all obtained from the same sample, sequenced in a study of Vδ1+ human thymocytes. No cognate antigen is known for these TCRs. Findings and caveats of the study: Highly polyclonal TRG and TRD repertoires with Gaussian CDR3 length distributions appeared in thymus.

RNA was extracted from the cells and then reverse transcribed. Multiplex PCR used pooled V-gene forward primers and a constant-region reverse primer to amplify CDR3s. TCRdb reprocessed the multiplex PCR reads using CATT. Among 45,000 to 60,000 delta-chain clones, about a sixth were seen once, and the ten largest hold 0.5% to 0.55%. The sample taken for sequencing was Vdelta1+ gamma-delta thymocytes from the thymus. Documented subset: FACS-sorted CD3+ TCRalphabeta- TCRVdelta1+ TCRVdelta2- thymocytes. All receptors come from a boy younger than two who had congenital heart surgery.

In this sample, this clone turned up a few times. The chain is built from TRDV1 and TRDJ3; 7 bases match TRDD3. CDR1 and CDR2 from the germline V gene are TSWWSYY and QGS. The CDR3 totals 23 residues. V shed 2 bases and J 0 bases; nucleotides not matched to a gene: 19. CDR3 DNA: TGTGCTCTTGGGGAATGGTACACTATGCCCCTGGGGGTCTTCTCCTGGGACACCCGACAGATGTTTTTC. It translates to CALGEWYTMPLGVFSWDTRQMFF.

This clone is medium-sized (0.01 to 0.1%) within its sample. This sequence joins TRDV2 and TRDJ1, with 7 bases identical to TRDD3. V was clipped by 5 bases and J by 1 base; unmatched bases: 18. CDR1 and CDR2 from the germline V gene are GEAIGNYY and EKD. The CDR3 totals 18 residues. The CDR3 spells CACGLLGTLIDRTDKLIF. In nucleotides, the CDR3 is TGTGCCTGTGGCCTACTGGGGACGCTAATTGACCGCACCGATAAACTCATCTTT.

Only a few counts were recorded for this clone. This chain links TRDV1 with TRDJ1, with 11 bases aligning to TRDD3. The junction had 9 bases not matched to a gene; V was cut back by 0 bases and J by 0 bases. CDR1 TSWWSYY and CDR2 QGS come from the germline V gene. The CDR3 length is 19 residues. CDR3 DNA: TGTGCTCTTGGGGAACTCTGGCCCTGGGGGATACCCCACACCGATAAACTCATCTTT. Residues: CALGELWPWGIPHTDKLIF.

The V and J genes are TRDV1 and TRDJ1, with D perhaps matching TRDD2 (5 bases). Trimming stripped 2 bases from V and 7 bases from J, with 17 bases between. CDR3 length: 15 residues. Germline loops: CDR1 TSWWSYY, CDR2 QGS. CDR3 amino acids: CALGEKNTYVFKLIF. For the CDR3, the DNA is TGTGCTCTTGGGGAAAAGAACACCTACGTTTTTAAACTCATCTTT.

This clone occurred a few times. V usage is TRDV1 and J usage is TRDJ1; 8 nucleotides match TRDD3. With V trimmed by 2 bases and J by 1 base, 12 bases remained unmatched. CDR1 and CDR2 (germline): TSWWSYY, QGS. The CDR3 sequence is 18 residues long. Written as DNA, the CDR3 is TGTGCTCTTGGGGAAAAAACGAAGGGATACGCGGGCACCGATAAACTCATCTTT. Translated: CALGEKTKGYAGTDKLIF.

V and J are TRDV1 and TRDJ1; 7 nucleotides line up with TRDD3. This CDR3 is built from 20 residues. The germline gives CDR1 TSWWSYY, CDR2 QGS. V lost 1 base, J lost 4 bases, and 21 bases stayed unmatched. The CDR3 region is CALGERPLLGSCHGDDKLIF. For the CDR3, the DNA is TGTGCTCTTGGGGAACGTCCCTTACTGGGGTCCTGTCATGGGGACGATAAACTCATCTTT.

The chain links TRDV1 to TRDJ1, with D perhaps TRDD3 (5 bases). Trimming shortened V by 6 bases and J by 7 bases, and 12 bases separated the two germline ends. The CDR3 runs 12 residues. CDR1 and CDR2 from the germline V gene are TSWWSYY and QGS. CDR3 in amino acids: CALGYTMTKLIF. The CDR3 region has the DNA TGTGCTCTTGGCTATACGATGACTAAACTCATCTTT.

This chain joins TRDV1 and TRDJ1; D not resolved. The CDR3 loop spans 15 amino acids. The germline V gene has CDR1 TSWWSYY and CDR2 QGS. V lost 2 bases, J lost 3 bases, and 13 bases lay in between. CDR3 residues: CALGESPIGADKLIF. CDR3 in DNA: TGTGCTCTTGGGGAATCCCCAATTGGCGCCGATAAACTCATCTTT.

The V gene is TRDV1, the J gene TRDJ1, with TRDD3 identical over 8 bases. The CDR3 spans 26 residues. The J segment lost 0 bases and the V segment lost 3 bases, leaving 36 bases of the junction unmatched. Germline V gives CDR1 TSWWSYY, CDR2 QGS. CDR3 in DNA: TGTGCTCTTGGGGATATAGAGCGACTTCCGCAAATCCCTTTACTGGGGGTCCCTTCTTACACCGATAAACTCATCTTT. Translating gives CALGDIERLPQIPLLGVPSYTDKLIF.

Only a few counts were recorded for this clone. The chain employs TRDV1 and TRDJ1, with D perhaps matching TRDD2 (5 bases). This CDR3 is 30 amino acids long. V shed 3 bases and J shed 0 bases, with 56 bases lying between them. Germline CDR1 TSWWSYY, CDR2 QGS. The CDR3 here is CALGDLQPAVGPPTALRLSDELRYTDKLIF. The CDR3 DNA reads as TGTGCTCTTGGGGACCTACAGCCTGCGGTAGGCCCCCCTACTGCCCTCAGATTGTCAGACGAGCTGAGGTACACCGATAAACTCATCTTT.

This clone was counted a few times. The chain employs TRDV1 and TRDJ1; perhaps TRDD3 as D (6 bases). The CDR3 is 20 residues long. The V gene's germline CDR1 is TSWWSYY and CDR2 QGS. Trimming pared 8 bases from V and 0 bases from J, leaving 31 bases between. The CDR3 nucleotides are TGTGCTCTTACAAGCGGGGGGACCCGTAAAGGGGGACCTTACACCGATAAACTCATCTTT. Amino acid sequence: CALTSGGTRKGGPYTDKLIF.

The rearrangement links TRDV1 to TRDJ1; D is perhaps TRDD3 (10 bases). Germline V gene sequence: CDR1 TSWWSYY, CDR2 QGS. Between the trimmed V and J ends, which lost 3 bases and 3 bases, there was a span of 41 bases. The CDR3 runs 24 residues. The CDR3 DNA reads as TGTGCTCTTGGGGAGAGGCAGGACCTTCCTACCGTACTGGGGGATTATGTGGGGGCCGATAAACTCATCTTT. This translates into CALGERQDLPTVLGDYVGADKLIF.

There are a few counts of this clone. The chain links TRDV1 to TRDJ1, with D perhaps being TRDD2 or TRDD3 (8 bases each). Germline-derived CDR1 and CDR2 are TSWWSYY and QGS. Trimming stripped 4 bases from V and 0 bases from J, with 33 bases between. The CDR3 is made up of 22 amino acids. CDR3 in amino acids: CALGAAAFLGLGDLRYTDKLIF. The CDR3 DNA is TGTGCTCTTGGGGCTGCGGCCTTCCTAGGGCTGGGGGACCTGAGGTACACCGATAAACTCATCTTT.